The clone carrying this TCR beta chain was observed a handful of times. Trimming took 1 base from V and 8 from J, leaving 20 bases between them. The CDR3 covers 16 residues. The germline gives CDR1 MGHRA, CDR2 YSYEKL. This entry comes from a study of somatic mutations in cytotoxic T cells in rheumatoid arthritis. Measured with immunoSEQ multiplex PCR; TCRdb has only the in-frame clones, and not every one. Among about 8,600 clones listed, around 75% were seen once. This chain joins TRBV4-1 and TRBJ1-2; tentatively, D is TRBD1 (6 bases). This clonotype was obtained from a woman in her forties or fifties in good health. The specimen sequenced was CD8+ T cells sorted from blood. CDR3 protein: CASSQVGGRGVSGYTF. The CDR3 DNA reads as TGCGCCAGCAGCCAAGTCGGGGGGCGCGGAGTATCCGGCTACACCTTC.